Below, 11 T cell receptor beta chains from the same sample are listed, as sequenced in a study of blood T cell repertoires in COVID-19. Method: immunoSEQ multiplex PCR; TCRdb's copy keeps in-frame clones and lacks some. The sample includes roughly 160,000 clones, approximately 91% of them seen just once. The sample comprised peripheral blood. These receptor sequences come from a man aged 45-65 years with acute or convalescent COVID-19.

This sequence joins TRBV7-9 and TRBJ2-2; TRBD2 agrees at 8 bases. V lost 5 bases and J lost 5; bases outside the gene matches: 10. The CDR3 totals 16 residues. Looked up from germline, CDR1 is SEHNR and CDR2 is FQNEAQ (reference sequence). The CDR3 sequence: CASSPRGAGATGELFF. The CDR3 nucleotides are TGTGCCAGCAGCCCCAGGGGAGCGGGAGCGACCGGGGAGCTGTTTTTT.

The J gene is TRBJ1-6, the V gene TRBV30; unclear D gene. In germline, CDR1 is GTSNPN, CDR2 SVGIG (reference sequence). This CDR3 is 14 amino acids long. Trimming removed 1 base from V and 12 bases from J, with 16 bases in between. This CDR3 reads CAWSEGDLGLPLHF. The CDR3, as DNA: TGTGCCTGGAGTGAGGGAGACCTGGGTTTACCCCTCCACTTT.

V gene TRBV19 combines with J gene TRBJ1-2, with D unclear. The CDR3 spans 13 residues. Germline assignment: CDR1 LNHDA and CDR2 SQIVND (reference sequence). The ends were cut back, 1 base at V and 2 bases at J, with 5 bases in the middle. The CDR3 is CASSIVSNYGYTF. In nucleotides, the CDR3 is TGTGCCAGTAGTATAGTTAGCAACTATGGCTACACCTTC.

CDR3 region: CATSRDQGGWSPLHF. The CDR3 DNA reads as TGTGCCACCAGCAGAGATCAAGGGGGCTGGTCACCCCTCCACTTT. The V call is TRBV15, the J call TRBJ1-6, with 7 bases that match TRBD1. J gave up 10 bases and V 0 bases, and 6 bases lay outside the gene matches. CDR1 is LNHNV and CDR2 is YYDKDF in the germline V gene (reference sequence). CDR3 length: 15 amino acids.

CDR3 coding DNA: TGTGCCAGCTACCCCGGGACAGGGGACACTGAAGCTTTCTTT. This codes for CASYPGTGDTEAFF. The chain combines TRBV4-2 with TRBJ1-1; 10 bases are a match to TRBD1. The CDR3 loop spans 14 amino acids. Germline loops: CDR1 LGHNA, CDR2 YNFKEQ. Trimming at V came to 8 bases and at J to 3 bases, leaving 6 bases not matched to a gene.

The chain has TRBV6-2 or TRBV6-3 and TRBJ1-5; 7 bases line up with TRBD1. V shed 5 bases, J shed 7 bases, and the junction held 11 bases outside the gene matches. Germline-derived CDR1 and CDR2 are MNHEY and SVGEGT. The CDR3 sequence is 15 residues long. The CDR3 DNA reads as TGTGCCAGCAGTGGCTCGACAGGGAGAGGACAGCCCCAGCATTTT. Translated: CASSGSTGRGQPQHF.

This rearrangement joins TRBV30 to TRBJ1-3; TRBD1 might be the D (6 bases). V was trimmed by 2 bases and J by 0 bases, leaving 11 bases between them. Germline loops: CDR1 GTSNPN, CDR2 SVGIG (reference sequence). This CDR3 contains 15 residues. CDR3 coding DNA: TGTGCCTGGAGTTACACAGGGTTCTCTGGAAACACCATATATTTT. Its protein is CAWSYTGFSGNTIYF. The variable domain in full, completed from reference TRBV30 and TRBJ1-3, reads SQTIHQWPATLVQPVGSPLSLECTVEGTSNPNLYWYRQAAGRGLQLLFYSVGIGQISSEVPQNLSASRPQDRQFILSSKKLLLSDSGFYLCAWSYTGFSGNTIYFGEGSWLTVV.

The V gene is TRBV5-4, the J gene TRBJ2-3; the D gene is possibly TRBD2 (6 bases). Germline loops: CDR1 SGHNT, CDR2 YYREEE (reference sequence). The CDR3 extends over 13 amino acids. The ends were cut back, 4 bases at V and 3 bases at J, with 9 bases in the middle. The CDR3 bases are TGTGCCAGCAGCCTGGGGAGGACAGATACGCAGTATTTT. Translating gives CASSLGRTDTQYF.

This rearrangement joins TRBV2 to TRBJ2-1; D might be TRBD1 (5 bases). This CDR3 spans 12 amino acids. V lost 4 bases, J lost 6 bases, and 7 bases lay in between. The germline gives CDR1 SNHLY, CDR2 FYNNEI. The CDR3 reads CASSAQVNEQFF. As DNA, the CDR3 is TGTGCCAGCAGTGCACAGGTCAATGAGCAGTTCTTC.

The chain is built from TRBV19 and TRBJ1-5, with 10 bases identical to TRBD1. This CDR3 has 16 residues. V lost 6 bases, J lost 5 bases, and 10 bases stayed unmatched. The germline gives CDR1 LNHDA, CDR2 SQIVND (reference sequence). CDR3 DNA: TGTGCCAGTAGAAAAGGACAGGGGGTTATGGATCAGCCCCAGCATTTT. Translation gives CASRKGQGVMDQPQHF.

The V gene is TRBV30, the J gene TRBJ2-1; D is perhaps TRBD2 (5 bases). Germline V gene lookup returns CDR1 GTSNPN and CDR2 SVGIG (reference sequence). Trimming shortened V by 2 bases and J by 6 bases, and 14 bases separated the two germline ends. This CDR3 spans 14 amino acids. Here the CDR3 reads CAWSFVNEGNEQFF. The CDR3 DNA reads TGTGCCTGGAGTTTTGTCAACGAGGGCAATGAGCAGTTCTTC.